This TCR beta chain was sequenced in a study of Ad26.COV2.S vaccination and SARS-CoV-2 variants. Study at large: Of the COV1001 trial arms, the Ad26.COV2.S arm included the donor. The vaccine Ad26.COV2.S was put into the muscle once, or twice with 56 days between. Whole-study results and caveats: There was a possibility that the TCR breadth and depth analyses underestimated total T cell responses.

On this clone: Antigen unknown.

TCRdb's copy holds only in-frame clones and misses some; the assay was immunoSEQ multiplex PCR. The repertoire consists of around 340,000 clones, with 75% to 90% occurring once and the leading ten covering just under 5%. CDR1 and CDR2 from the germline V gene are MDHEN and SYDVKM. V was trimmed by 2 bases and J by 2 bases, leaving 9 bases between them. The CDR3 has 15 amino acids. Treatment described: about 20 received Ad26.COV2.S at low or high dose, single or two shots; roughly five received placebo; per-sample allocation not given. The study sampled participants on day 63 after the first vaccine or placebo injection. In Boston, the donor was an adult between 18-55 years of age.

The receptor was derived from a person aged 18-60 years who received the Ad26.COV2.S COVID-19 vaccine or a placebo. The V gene is TRBV28, the J gene TRBJ2-2; D remains ambiguous. This sample comprised peripheral blood, obtained in a trial of Ad26.COV2.S vaccine versus placebo. The CDR3 nucleotides are TGTGCCAGCAGTTTAATCCGGGCTAACACCGGGGAGCTGTTTTTT. This gives the protein CASSLIRANTGELFF.